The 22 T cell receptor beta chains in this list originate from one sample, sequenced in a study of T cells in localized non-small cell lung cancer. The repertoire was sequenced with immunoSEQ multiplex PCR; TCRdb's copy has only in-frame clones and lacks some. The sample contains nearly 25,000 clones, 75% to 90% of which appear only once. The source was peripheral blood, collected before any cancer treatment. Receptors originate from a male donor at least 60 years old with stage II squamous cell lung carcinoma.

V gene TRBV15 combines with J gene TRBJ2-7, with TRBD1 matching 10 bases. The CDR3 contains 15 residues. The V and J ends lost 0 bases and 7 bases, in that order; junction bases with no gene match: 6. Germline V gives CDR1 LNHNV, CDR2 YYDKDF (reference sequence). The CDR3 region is CATSREGTGEREQYF. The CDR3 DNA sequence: TGTGCCACCAGCAGAGAGGGGACAGGGGAAAGAGAGCAGTACTTC.

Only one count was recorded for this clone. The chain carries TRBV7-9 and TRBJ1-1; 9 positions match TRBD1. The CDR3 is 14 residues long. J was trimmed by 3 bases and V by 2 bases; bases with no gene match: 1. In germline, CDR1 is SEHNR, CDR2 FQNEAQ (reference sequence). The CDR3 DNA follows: TGTGCCAGCAGCTTACGGGACAGGGACACTGAAGCTTTCTTT. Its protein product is CASSLRDRDTEAFF.

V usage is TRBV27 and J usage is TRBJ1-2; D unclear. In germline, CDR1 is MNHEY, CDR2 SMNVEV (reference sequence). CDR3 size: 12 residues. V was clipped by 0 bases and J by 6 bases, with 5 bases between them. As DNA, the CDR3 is TGTGCCAGCAGTTTATCTGGGGATGGCTACACCTTC. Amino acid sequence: CASSLSGDGYTF.

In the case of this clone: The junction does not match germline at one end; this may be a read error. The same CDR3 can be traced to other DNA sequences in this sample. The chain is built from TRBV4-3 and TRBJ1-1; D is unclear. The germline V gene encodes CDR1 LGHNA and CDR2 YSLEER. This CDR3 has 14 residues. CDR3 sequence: CASSQEGRSTEAFF. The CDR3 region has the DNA TGCGCCAGTAGCCAAGAAGGGCGGTCGACTGAAGCTTTCTTT.

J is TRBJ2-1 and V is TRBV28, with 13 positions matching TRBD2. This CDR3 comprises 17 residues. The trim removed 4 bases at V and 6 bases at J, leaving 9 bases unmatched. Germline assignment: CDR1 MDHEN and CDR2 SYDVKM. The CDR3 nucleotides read TGTGCCAGCAGTTCTACAAGTACTAGCGGGAGGGCCAATGAGCAGTTCTTC. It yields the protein CASSSTSTSGRANEQFF. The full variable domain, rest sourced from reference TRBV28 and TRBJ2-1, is DVKVTQSSRYLVKRTGEKVFLECVQDMDHENMFWYRQDPGLGLRLIYFSYDVKMKEKGDIPEGYSVSREKKERFSLILESASTNQTSMYLCASSSTSTSGRANEQFFGPGTRLTVL.

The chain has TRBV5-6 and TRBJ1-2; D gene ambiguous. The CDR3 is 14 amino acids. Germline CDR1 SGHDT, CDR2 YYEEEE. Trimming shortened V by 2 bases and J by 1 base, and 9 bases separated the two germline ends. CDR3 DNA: TGTGCCAGCAGCTTAGAGGGTCGTAACTATGGCTACACCTTC. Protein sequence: CASSLEGRNYGYTF.

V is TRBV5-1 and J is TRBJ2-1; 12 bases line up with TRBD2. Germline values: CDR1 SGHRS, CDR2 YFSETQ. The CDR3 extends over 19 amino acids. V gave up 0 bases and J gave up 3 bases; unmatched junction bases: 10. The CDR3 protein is CASSLVLAGGPSGYNEQFF. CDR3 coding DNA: TGCGCCAGCAGCTTGGTGCTAGCGGGAGGGCCCTCGGGCTACAATGAGCAGTTCTTC.

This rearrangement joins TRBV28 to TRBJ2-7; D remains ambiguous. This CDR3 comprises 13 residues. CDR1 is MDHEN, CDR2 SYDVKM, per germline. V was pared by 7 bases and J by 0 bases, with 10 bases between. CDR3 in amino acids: CASTLGNSYEQYF. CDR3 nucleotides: TGTGCCAGCACCTTGGGGAACTCCTACGAGCAGTACTTC.

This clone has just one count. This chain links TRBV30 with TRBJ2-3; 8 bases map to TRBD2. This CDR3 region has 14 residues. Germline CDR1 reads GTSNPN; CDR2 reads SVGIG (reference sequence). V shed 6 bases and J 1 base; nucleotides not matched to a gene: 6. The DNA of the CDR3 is TGTGCCTGTTCAGCGGGAGTCGGCACAGATACGCAGTATTTT. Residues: CACSAGVGTDTQYF.

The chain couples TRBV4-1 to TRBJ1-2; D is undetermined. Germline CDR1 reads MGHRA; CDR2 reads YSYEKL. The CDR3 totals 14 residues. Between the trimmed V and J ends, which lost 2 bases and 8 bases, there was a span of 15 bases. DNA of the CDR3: TGCGCCAGCAGCCAAAGCACAGAAGGAAGAGGCTACACCTTC. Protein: CASSQSTEGRGYTF.

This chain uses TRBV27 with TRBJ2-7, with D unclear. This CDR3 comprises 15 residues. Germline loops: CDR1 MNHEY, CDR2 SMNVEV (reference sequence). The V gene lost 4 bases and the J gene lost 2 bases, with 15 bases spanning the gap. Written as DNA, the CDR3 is TGTGCCAGCAGTTCACGGCAGCCCCCACCCTACGAGCAGTACTTC. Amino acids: CASSSRQPPPYEQYF.

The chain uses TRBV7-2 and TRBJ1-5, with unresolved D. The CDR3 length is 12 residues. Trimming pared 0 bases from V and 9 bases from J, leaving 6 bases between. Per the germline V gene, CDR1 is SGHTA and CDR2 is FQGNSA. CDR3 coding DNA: TGTGCCAGCAGCTTAGCGGGCTCGCCCCAGCATTTT. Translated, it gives CASSLAGSPQHF.

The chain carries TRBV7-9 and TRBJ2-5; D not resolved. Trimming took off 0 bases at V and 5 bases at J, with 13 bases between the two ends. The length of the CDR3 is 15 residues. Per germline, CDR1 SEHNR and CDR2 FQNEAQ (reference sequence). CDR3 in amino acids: CASSLAETVGETQYF. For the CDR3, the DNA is TGTGCCAGCAGCTTAGCGGAAACTGTGGGGGAGACCCAGTACTTC.

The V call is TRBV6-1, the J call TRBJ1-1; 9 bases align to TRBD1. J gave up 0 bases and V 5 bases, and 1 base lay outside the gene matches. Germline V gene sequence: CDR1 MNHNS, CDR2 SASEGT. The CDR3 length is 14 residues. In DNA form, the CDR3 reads TGTGCCAGCAGTTGGACAGGGGTGAACACTGAAGCTTTCTTT. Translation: CASSWTGVNTEAFF.

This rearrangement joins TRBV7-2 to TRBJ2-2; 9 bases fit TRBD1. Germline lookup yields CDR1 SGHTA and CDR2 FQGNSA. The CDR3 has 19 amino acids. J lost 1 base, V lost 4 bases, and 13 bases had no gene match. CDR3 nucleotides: TGTGCCAGCAGCTCTTCCTTCACAGGGACAGGGCTGAACACCGGGGAGCTGTTTTTT. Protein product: CASSSSFTGTGLNTGELFF.

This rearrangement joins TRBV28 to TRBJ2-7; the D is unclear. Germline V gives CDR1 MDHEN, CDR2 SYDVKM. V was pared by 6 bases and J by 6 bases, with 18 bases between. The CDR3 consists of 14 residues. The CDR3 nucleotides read TGTGCCAGCAGCCGGGCCTCCCAGAACTCCGAGCAGTACTTC. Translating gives CASSRASQNSEQYF.

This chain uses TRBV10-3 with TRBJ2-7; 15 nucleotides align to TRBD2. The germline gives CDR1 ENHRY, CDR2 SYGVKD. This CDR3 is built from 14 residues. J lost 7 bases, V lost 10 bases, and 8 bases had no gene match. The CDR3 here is CATGLAGGSGEQYF. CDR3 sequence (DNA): TGTGCCACCGGACTAGCGGGGGGGAGTGGAGAGCAGTACTTC.

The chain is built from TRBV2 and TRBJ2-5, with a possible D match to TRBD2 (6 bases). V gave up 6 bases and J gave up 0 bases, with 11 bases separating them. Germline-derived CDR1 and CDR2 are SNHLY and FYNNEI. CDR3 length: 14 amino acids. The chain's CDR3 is CASRAGTYQETQYF. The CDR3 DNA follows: TGTGCCAGCAGGGCCGGGACTTACCAAGAGACCCAGTACTTC.

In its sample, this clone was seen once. The CDR3 loop reads CASSYSIETGELFF. CDR3 DNA: TGTGCCAGCAGTTACTCGATTGAGACCGGGGAGCTGTTTTTT. V is TRBV6-5 and J is TRBJ2-2, with D unclear. This CDR3 has 14 amino acids. Germline CDR1 MNHEY, CDR2 SVGAGI. Trimming removed 0 bases from V and 5 bases from J, with 7 bases in between.

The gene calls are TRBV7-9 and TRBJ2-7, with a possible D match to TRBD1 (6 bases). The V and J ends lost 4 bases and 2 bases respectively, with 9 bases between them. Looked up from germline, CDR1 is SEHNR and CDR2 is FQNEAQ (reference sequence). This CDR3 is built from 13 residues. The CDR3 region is CASSSGTTYEQYF. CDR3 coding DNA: TGTGCCAGCAGCTCCGGGACAACCTACGAGCAGTACTTC.

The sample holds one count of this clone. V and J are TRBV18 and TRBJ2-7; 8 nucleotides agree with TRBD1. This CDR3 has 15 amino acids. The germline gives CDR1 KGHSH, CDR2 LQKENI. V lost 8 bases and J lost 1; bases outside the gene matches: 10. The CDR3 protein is CASRLSGTGSYEQYF. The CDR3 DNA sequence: TGTGCCAGCCGACTTTCAGGGACAGGATCCTACGAGCAGTACTTC.

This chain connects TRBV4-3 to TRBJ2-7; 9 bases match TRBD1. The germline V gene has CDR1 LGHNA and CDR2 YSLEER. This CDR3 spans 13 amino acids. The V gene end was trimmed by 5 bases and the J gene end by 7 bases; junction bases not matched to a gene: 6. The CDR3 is CASSKNRGLEQYF. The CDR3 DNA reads TGCGCCAGCAGCAAAAACAGGGGGCTTGAGCAGTACTTC.